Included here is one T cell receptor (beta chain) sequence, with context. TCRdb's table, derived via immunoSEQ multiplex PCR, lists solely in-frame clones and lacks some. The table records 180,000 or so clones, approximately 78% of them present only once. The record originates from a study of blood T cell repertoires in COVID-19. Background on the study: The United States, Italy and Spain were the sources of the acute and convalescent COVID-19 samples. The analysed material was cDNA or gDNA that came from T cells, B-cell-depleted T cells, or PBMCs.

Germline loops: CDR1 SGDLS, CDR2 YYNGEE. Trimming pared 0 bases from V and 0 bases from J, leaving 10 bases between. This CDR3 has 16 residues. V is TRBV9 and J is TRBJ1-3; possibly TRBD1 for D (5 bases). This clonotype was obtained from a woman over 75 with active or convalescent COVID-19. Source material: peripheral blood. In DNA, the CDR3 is TGTGCCAGCAGCGTAGACCAGGGCGTCTCTGGAAACACCATATATTTT. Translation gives CASSVDQGVSGNTIYF.